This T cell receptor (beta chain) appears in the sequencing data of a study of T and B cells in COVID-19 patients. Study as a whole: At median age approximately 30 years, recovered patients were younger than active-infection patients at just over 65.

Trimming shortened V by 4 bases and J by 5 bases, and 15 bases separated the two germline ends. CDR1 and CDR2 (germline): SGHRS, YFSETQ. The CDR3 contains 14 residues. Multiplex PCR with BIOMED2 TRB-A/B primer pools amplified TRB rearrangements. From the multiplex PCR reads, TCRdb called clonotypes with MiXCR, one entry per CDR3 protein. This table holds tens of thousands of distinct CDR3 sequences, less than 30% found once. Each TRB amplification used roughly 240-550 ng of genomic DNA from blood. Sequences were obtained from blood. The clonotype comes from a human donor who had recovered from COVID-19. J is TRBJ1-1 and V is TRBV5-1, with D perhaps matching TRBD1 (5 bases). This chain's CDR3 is CASSGGGEATEAFF. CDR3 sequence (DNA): TGCGCCAGCAGCGGGGGAGGGGAGGCTACTGAAGCTTTCTTT.